The clone carrying this T cell receptor (beta chain) appeared many times. Its antigen is undetermined. Looked up from germline, CDR1 is SGHAT and CDR2 is FQNNGV. The CDR3 loop spans 17 amino acids. V gave up 4 bases and J gave up 2 bases; unmatched junction bases: 14. TCRdb processed the reads anew with MiXCR; each CDR3 protein has one entry. The sample lists around 280,000 distinct CDR3 sequences, 12% to 15% occurring once. These data belong to a study of T cell repertoires in cytomegalovirus infection. At the level of the study: Indications came from public TCR beta signatures; they pointed to CMV infection and to a matching HLA type. Study-wide findings and caveats: The ex vivo response was dominated by HLA-C-restricted CMV-specific TCR beta clonotypes. CMV carriers having the relevant HLA were flagged by cumulative public TCR beta family frequency.

What was sequenced was PBMCs. The TCR sequence derives from a human donor in good health (CMV status not recorded). Some clones in this sample may be carry-over from other donors' samples. The chain has TRBV11-2 and TRBJ2-7; TRBD1 agrees at 7 bases. In nucleotides, the CDR3 is TGTGCCAGCAGCTCGCGCCGGGCCGGGACAGCCACCTACGAGCAGTACTTC. This codes for CASSSRRAGTATYEQYF.